This TCR beta chain was captured by sequencing in a study of early T cells in non-severe SARS-CoV-2 infection. Study summary: The input, bulk RNA from unsorted whole blood, was sequenced, and chains were unpaired. Broader study findings: The study's VDJdb matching favored anti-spike CD8 responses and missed private and CD4 specificities.

This clonotype was recorded at least ten times. What it binds is not known. TCRdb reanalysed the 5' RACE reads using MiXCR and keeps one entry per CDR3 protein. Among tens of thousands of distinct CDR3 sequences listed, over 7.5% were seen once. This CDR3 region has 15 residues. Germline CDR1 and CDR2: MNHEY and SVGEGT. Trimming took 6 bases from V and 7 from J; bases not matched to a gene: 12. The rearrangement uses TRBV6-2 or TRBV6-3 and TRBJ2-1, with 7 bases fitting TRBD2. The source material was whole blood. The receptor comes from an adult who was a healthcare worker with PCR-confirmed SARS-CoV-2 infection or an uninfected control (not recorded which). In DNA form, the CDR3 reads TGTGCCAGCAGCCCTTGGGCGGGAGTAGGGAATGAGCAGTTCTTC. As protein: CASSPWAGVGNEQFF.